These 9 T cell receptor beta chains originate from one sample sequenced in a study of blood T cell repertoires in COVID-19. Data came from immunoSEQ multiplex PCR; TCRdb stores just in-frame clones and leaves some out. The repertoire consists of 220,000 or so clones, with approximately 90% occurring once and the leading ten covering around 0.85%. Sequenced sample: peripheral blood. The receptors originated from a man aged 55 to 70 with COVID-19, enrolled during active disease.

The V call is TRBV29-1, the J call TRBJ2-7; TRBD2 matches 14 bases. With V trimmed by 6 bases and J by 4 bases, 8 bases remained unmatched. The germline gives CDR1 SQVTM, CDR2 ANQGSEA. The CDR3 extends over 15 amino acids. The DNA of the CDR3 is TGCAGCGTATTTTACGGGACTAGCGGGAGTTACGAGCAGTACTTC. Its translation is CSVFYGTSGSYEQYF.

The chain recombines TRBV14 with TRBJ2-2, with a weak D call TRBD2 (5 bases). V dropped 0 bases and J dropped 1 base, with 12 bases sitting between them. This CDR3 is 17 amino acids long. Looked up from germline, CDR1 is SGHDN and CDR2 is FVKESK. Written as DNA, the CDR3 is TGTGCCAGCAGCCAAGATCGCCCTAGCAAGAACACCGGGGAGCTGTTTTTT. Amino acids: CASSQDRPSKNTGELFF.

This clone was recorded once. This chain uses TRBV2 with TRBJ1-5; 7 positions match TRBD1. Germline V gene lookup returns CDR1 SNHLY and CDR2 FYNNEI. This CDR3 spans 17 amino acids. Trimming cost V 2 bases and J 7 bases; bases outside gene matches: 14. CDR3 residues: CASSEKREGAWGQPQHF. CDR3 sequence (DNA): TGTGCCAGCAGTGAAAAGCGGGAGGGGGCGTGGGGACAGCCCCAGCATTTT.

The CDR3 loop reads CATSDPDRGGIDTQYF. The CDR3 region has the DNA TGTGCCACCAGTGACCCAGACAGGGGGGGAATAGATACGCAGTATTTT. The chain couples TRBV24-1 to TRBJ2-3; 9 nucleotides agree with TRBD1. Trimming took 4 bases from V and 5 from J; bases not matched to a gene: 9. The CDR3 totals 16 residues. Per germline, CDR1 KGHDR and CDR2 SFDVKD.

The chain joins TRBV9 to TRBJ2-3; TRBD2 is a possible D gene (6 bases). V was shortened by 4 bases and J by 3 bases, with 15 bases between the two germline ends. The length of the CDR3 is 15 residues. Germline loops: CDR1 SGDLS, CDR2 YYNGEE. This CDR3 reads CASSPRLVGTDTQYF. CDR3 sequence (DNA): TGTGCCAGCAGCCCTCGACTAGTTGGGACAGATACGCAGTATTTT.

This clone has a single count. V usage is TRBV7-2 and J usage is TRBJ2-2; D might be TRBD1 (6 bases). Germline V CDR1 and CDR2: SGHTA, FQGNSA. This CDR3 spans 15 amino acids. Deletions cut 5 bases from V and 4 bases from J, with 14 bases between. The CDR3 DNA reads TGTGCCAGCAGCCTAAGGGGGACGAGCACCGGGGAGCTGTTTTTT. This codes for CASSLRGTSTGELFF.

A single count supports this clone. This chain connects TRBV7-8 to TRBJ1-6; possibly TRBD1 for D (5 bases). Looked up from germline, CDR1 is SGHVS and CDR2 is FQNEAQ. V shed 4 bases and J shed 8 bases, with 15 bases lying between them. This CDR3 comprises 15 residues. CDR3 protein: CASSSQGGRDSPLHF. The CDR3 DNA reads as TGTGCCAGCAGCTCGCAGGGCGGGAGAGATTCACCCCTCCACTTT. Filled out from reference TRBV7-8 and TRBJ1-6, the complete variable domain reads GAGVSQSPRYKVAKRGQDVALRCDPISGHVSLFWYQQALGQGPEFLTYFQNEAQLDKSGLPSDRFFAERPEGSVSTLKIQRTQQEDSAVYLCASSSQGGRDSPLHFGNGTRLTVT.

This chain connects TRBV9 to TRBJ1-2; possible D gene TRBD1, 5 bases. Between the trimmed V and J ends, which lost 1 base and 6 bases, there was a span of 13 bases. The CDR3 has 14 amino acids. Germline V CDR1 and CDR2: SGDLS, YYNGEE. The CDR3 region is CASSVPAGRHGYTF. In DNA, the CDR3 is TGTGCCAGCAGCGTACCCGCGGGACGACATGGCTACACCTTC.

The chain recombines TRBV3-1 (or the pseudogene TRBV3-2) with TRBJ2-3; 7 nucleotides agree with TRBD2. Germline CDR1 is LGHDT and CDR2 is YNNKEL (reference sequence). This CDR3 spans 15 amino acids. J lost 2 bases, V lost 3 bases, and 5 bases had no gene match. Here the CDR3 DNA reads TGTGCCAGCAGCCAGAATCTAGCGGACACAGATACGCAGTATTTT. Translating it yields CASSQNLADTDTQYF.